The rows below give T cell receptor beta chains drawn from one sample of a study of T cells expressing NK-cell markers. TCRdb reprocessed the 5' RACE reads; each CDR3 protein has one entry and no DNA is given. The sample is made up of over 250,000 distinct CDR3 sequences, and the top ten hold 4% to 4.5% of it. Material: blood T cells: a sorted CD56 or NKG2C T cell subset, CD4+ or CD8+ T cells, or bulk PBMC T cells (not recorded which). The source is a woman aged 18 to 69 in good health. Each CDR3 is given with its conserved first and last residue.

j_call v_call cdr3_aa
TRBJ2-3 TRBV12-3/TRBV12-4 CASSFRGGPNTQYF
TRBJ2-3 TRBV29-1 CSVEWLAGGLRDTQYF
TRBJ2-3 TRBV5-1 CASSFSGSDTQYF
TRBJ2-2 TRBV28 CASSFQRDTGELFF
TRBJ2-6 TRBV12-3/TRBV12-4 CASSLGFTPGANVLTF
TRBJ2-1 TRBV20-1 CSGSGSSYNEQFF
TRBJ2-2 TRBV7-2 CASSTYGTGKVGELFF
TRBJ2-1 TRBV5-1 CASSLDGTHNEQFF
TRBJ1-4 TRBV15 CATSGEGRITNEKLFF
TRBJ1-2 TRBV7-2 CASSRARGRPYGYTF
TRBJ2-5 TRBV7-7 CASSQDSLQETQYF
TRBJ2-3 TRBV29-1 CSSRDRGADTQYF
TRBJ2-2 TRBV6-5 CASSYPTGPRGSRELFF
TRBJ2-5 TRBV10-3 CAISDSGGKETQYF
TRBJ1-1 TRBV6-5 CASSYGTGDNTEAFF
TRBJ2-2 TRBV20-1 CSQLRQGSGELFF
TRBJ1-1 TRBV28 CASSLSGVLSNTEAFF
TRBJ2-5 TRBV5-6 CASSLVPASQETQYF
TRBJ2-5 TRBV5-1 CASSLEGGGATQYF
TRBJ2-3 TRBV10-3 CAITRLAGGPDTQYF
TRBJ2-6 TRBV20-1 CSARTGAGANVLTF
TRBJ1-1 TRBV7-2 CASSLMEAAEAFF
TRBJ1-1 TRBV20-1 CSAPDQNTEAFF
TRBJ2-5 TRBV18 CASSPPGQVGSETQYF
TRBJ2-5 TRBV4-1 CASSHREGIQETQYF
TRBJ2-3 TRBV20-1 CSAETSGRASDTQYF
TRBJ2-5 TRBV4-2 CASSQVRVSYQETQYF
TRBJ2-3 TRBV4-2 CASSPQGITDTQYF
TRBJ2-1 TRBV20-1 CSAERGTGGKNEQFF
TRBJ2-5 TRBV12-5 CASGLAEETQYF
TRBJ2-3 TRBV7-8 CASSWPGTTDTQYF
TRBJ2-3 TRBV6-1 CASSLRQARGTDTQYF
TRBJ2-5 TRBV19 CASRLAGGETQYF
TRBJ2-1 TRBV3-1 CASSQGRVASGSDEQFF
TRBJ2-1 TRBV7-3 CASSSAKGVYNEQFF
TRBJ2-7 TRBV9 CASSVGQSYEQYF
TRBJ2-4 TRBV27 CASKDRNRVDAKNIQYF
TRBJ2-7 TRBV5-1 CASSPSAIKTGGAGVYEQYF
TRBJ2-1 TRBV29-1 CSGLAGGLGEQFF
TRBJ2-3 TRBV7-3 CASSLGRGTADTQYF
TRBJ1-4 TRBV12-3/TRBV12-4 CASSSEVLNEKLFF
TRBJ2-7 TRBV20-1 CSGQGTNLYEQYF
TRBJ2-1 TRBV3-1 CASSQDPASYNEQFF
TRBJ2-5 TRBV9 CASSAIGTGPGETQYF
TRBJ2-3 TRBV11-2 CASSYNTAYRRGPRGTQYF
TRBJ2-4 TRBV20-1 CSASGGAGNIQYF
TRBJ2-1 TRBV20-1 CSARRGTNNEQFF
TRBJ2-3 TRBV7-2 CASSLRYNTDTQYF
TRBJ1-4 TRBV30 CAWSRGVWEKLFF
TRBJ2-4 TRBV14 CASSLSRGEYKNIQYF
TRBJ2-7 TRBV5-4 CASSPSAGVPYEQYF
TRBJ2-7 TRBV20-1 CSAQQGTPTYEQYF
TRBJ2-1 TRBV6-1 CASTSGWAEGNEQFF
TRBJ2-1 TRBV28 CASSADRGDNEQFF
TRBJ1-1 TRBV9 CASSNRGVLNTEAFF
TRBJ1-5 TRBV12-3/TRBV12-4 CASSFTDNQPQHF
TRBJ2-5 TRBV20-1 CSAGTSGKGETQYF